The 21 T cell receptor beta chains below were found in one sample sequenced in a study of beta chain features in type 1 diabetes. Overall study findings and caveats: In all four CD4+ subsets, TCRB CDR3 length was significantly, moderately reduced in type 1 diabetes.

The antigens for these receptors are not known. Since all of the isolated RNA was reverse transcribed, expressed TCRB transcripts were what got sequenced. Sequenced by immunoSEQ multiplex PCR; TCRdb stores in-frame clones only, minus some. The sample has under 300,000 clones, approximately 13% seen once. Source material: naive CD4+ T cells from blood. These receptors were obtained from a man younger than 45 with type 1 diabetes.

On this clone itself: An end of the junction does not agree with germline; a read error may underlie this. The J gene is TRBJ2-7, the V gene TRBV6-5; a weak D match, TRBD2 (5 bases). The CDR3 is made up of 13 amino acids. Germline V gene sequence: CDR1 MNHEY, CDR2 SVGAGI. The CDR3 bases are TGTGCCAGCACCTACACCCTTGGACTCCCGGTCCACTTC. Protein sequence: CASTYTLGLPVHF.

This clone came up a few times. The chain links TRBV9 to TRBJ2-3; 9 nucleotides match TRBD2. The trim removed 0 bases at V and 5 bases at J, leaving 16 bases unmatched. Germline CDR1 reads SGDLS; CDR2 reads YYNGEE. CDR3 length equals 19 residues. The CDR3 loop is CASSVGGGAGGNEQDTQYF. CDR3 coding DNA: TGTGCCAGCAGCGTAGGGGGAGGAGCGGGGGGAAACGAACAAGATACGCAGTATTTT.

The chain uses TRBV2 and TRBJ2-7; 8 nucleotides line up with TRBD1. The germline CDR1 and CDR2 sequences are SNHLY and FYNNEI. The CDR3 has 15 amino acids. The J segment lost 1 base and the V segment lost 5 bases, leaving 7 bases of the junction unmatched. The CDR3 nucleotides are TGTGCCAGCAGTAGGACAGGGTCCATGTCCTACGAGCAGTACTTC. This translates into CASSRTGSMSYEQYF.

CDR3 protein: CASSRDYQETQYF. The CDR3 region has the DNA TGTGCCAGCAGTAGGGACTATCAAGAGACCCAGTACTTC. J is TRBJ2-5 and V is TRBV27; 7 bases agree with TRBD2. This CDR3 has 13 residues. Losses at the gene ends were 5 bases for V and 2 bases for J; bases not matched to a gene: 2. Germline V gives CDR1 MNHEY, CDR2 SMNVEV (reference sequence).

This chain links TRBV2 with TRBJ1-6; D is perhaps TRBD1 (5 bases). With 6 bases removed from V and 14 bases from J, the gap between germline ends came to 23 bases. CDR1 is SNHLY and CDR2 is FYNNEI in the germline V gene. CDR3 size: 15 residues. The CDR3 loop is CASRSETVPNSALHF. CDR3 sequence (DNA): TGTGCCAGCAGGAGTGAGACAGTGCCGAATTCGGCCCTCCACTTT. Complete variable domain (other parts from reference TRBV2 and TRBJ1-6): EPEVTQTPSHQVTQMGQEVILRCVPISNHLYFYWYRQILGQKVEFLVSFYNNEISEKSEIFDDQFSVERPDGSNFTLKIRSTKLEDSAMYFCASRSETVPNSALHFGNGTRLTVT.

This clone was counted between two and nine times. The chain couples TRBV19 to TRBJ1-5; 10 nucleotides agree with TRBD1. The V and J ends lost 1 base and 3 bases, in that order; junction bases with no gene match: 3. The CDR3 has 16 residues. Germline CDR1 and CDR2: LNHDA and SQIVND (reference sequence). The CDR3 region has the DNA TGTGCCAGTAGTATAGTTGGACAGGGGGACAATCAGCCCCAGCATTTT. Protein sequence: CASSIVGQGDNQPQHF.

The gene calls are TRBV2 and TRBJ1-2, with a possible D match to TRBD1 (5 bases). The CDR3 contains 15 residues. The V gene lost 7 bases and the J gene lost 1 base, with 16 bases spanning the gap. Germline values: CDR1 SNHLY, CDR2 FYNNEI. In DNA, the CDR3 is TGTGCCAGCATGGTCAGGGCTGTGGGTAACTATGGCTACACCTTC. Its protein is CASMVRAVGNYGYTF.

The chain recombines TRBV29-1 with TRBJ2-5, with 7 bases that match TRBD1. Judging by the DNA end, TRBJ2-7 fits better; the J call may be wrong. There are 12 residues in the CDR3. Per germline, CDR1 SQVTM and CDR2 ANQGSEA. CDR3 DNA sequence: TGCAGCGCTGCCAGGGGGACCTACGAGCAGTACTTC. It is translated as CSAARGTYEQYF.

V gene TRBV27 combines with J gene TRBJ2-7; TRBD1 might be the D (6 bases). Germline V gene sequence: CDR1 MNHEY, CDR2 SMNVEV (reference sequence). CDR3 length: 12 residues. The V gene lost 6 bases and the J gene lost 2 bases, with 8 bases spanning the gap. The DNA for the CDR3 is TGTGCCAGCAGGGACAGTGCCTACGAGCAGTACTTC. This gives the protein CASRDSAYEQYF.

This rearrangement joins TRBV6-5 to TRBJ2-1, with 7 bases that match TRBD1. The ends lost 2 bases at V and 7 bases at J; junction bases unmatched: 8. The CDR3 is 15 amino acids. Germline CDR1 is MNHEY and CDR2 is SVGAGI. CDR3 protein: CASSYTRTGGNEQFF. CDR3 DNA: TGTGCCAGCAGTTACACTCGGACAGGTGGGAATGAGCAGTTCTTC.

The genes are TRBV5-1 and TRBJ1-2; D might be TRBD1 (5 bases). The V gene's germline CDR1 is SGHRS and CDR2 YFSETQ. There are 16 residues in the CDR3. V was shortened by 4 bases and J by 3 bases, with 19 bases between the two germline ends. DNA of the CDR3: TGCGCCAGCAGCCCGGAGGGGATGTCGGACTACTATGGCTACACCTTC. It encodes CASSPEGMSDYYGYTF.

The CDR3 DNA reads TGTGCCAGCAGTGAAGCCGGAGGTTGGAAACTGTTTTTT. Its translation: CASSEAGGWKLFF. The chain uses TRBV6-1 and TRBJ1-4; D is undetermined. The CDR3 totals 13 residues. Germline V gives CDR1 MNHNS, CDR2 SASEGT. Trimming took 0 bases from V and 11 from J, leaving 10 bases between them.

This clone was detected only a few times. The chain recombines TRBV6-1 with TRBJ1-6; 7 bases are shared with TRBD1. Unmatched junction bases numbered 6, after V lost 7 bases and J lost 6 bases. The germline V gene has CDR1 MNHNS and CDR2 SASEGT. CDR3 size: 14 residues. The CDR3 reads CASKWTGGNSPLHF. The CDR3 DNA follows: TGTGCCAGCAAGTGGACAGGAGGTAATTCACCCCTCCACTTT.

The chain combines TRBV4-2 with TRBJ2-3; D possibly corresponds to TRBD2 (5 bases). V shed 3 bases and J shed 1 base, with 17 bases lying between them. The CDR3 length is 17 residues. Germline V gives CDR1 LGHNA, CDR2 YNFKEQ. In nucleotides, the CDR3 is TGTGCCAGCAGCCAGGTAAGCGGCATCGAAGGCACAGATACGCAGTATTTT. Translated, it gives CASSQVSGIEGTDTQYF.

The chain joins TRBV9 to TRBJ2-5; 10 bases line up with TRBD1. Unmatched junction bases numbered 12, after V lost 4 bases and J lost 9 bases. The germline V gene has CDR1 SGDLS and CDR2 YYNGEE. CDR3 size: 15 residues. CDR3 amino acids: CASSMGQGNRGAQYF. CDR3 DNA: TGTGCCAGCAGCATGGGACAGGGGAACCGAGGGGCCCAGTACTTC.

This clone was found a few times. DNA for the CDR3: TGTGCCAGCAGCTTAGGGCGGCGCTATGAGCAGTTCTTC. This sequence encodes CASSLGRRYEQFF. This rearrangement joins TRBV7-2 to TRBJ2-1; D gene ambiguous. The V gene lost 1 base and the J gene lost 8 bases, with 9 bases spanning the gap. Germline V gives CDR1 SGHTA, CDR2 FQGNSA. This CDR3 contains 13 residues.

J is TRBJ2-5 and V is TRBV11-3, with 10 nucleotides matching TRBD2. The CDR3 runs 16 residues. V lost 3 bases, J lost 0 bases, and 4 bases stayed unmatched. Per the germline V gene, CDR1 is SGHNT and CDR2 is YENEEA. The CDR3 DNA sequence: TGTGCCAGCAGCTTCGGAGCGGGGGGGTACCAAGAGACCCAGTACTTC. Encoded protein: CASSFGAGGYQETQYF.

The V gene is TRBV5-6, the J gene TRBJ2-1; the match to TRBD2 covers 8 bases. This CDR3 is built from 13 residues. V was clipped by 2 bases and J by 7 bases; unmatched bases: 2. CDR1 SGHDT and CDR2 YYEEEE come from the germline V gene. The CDR3 bases are TGTGCCAGCAGCTTTACGGGGGGGAATGAGCAGTTCTTC. Translated, it gives CASSFTGGNEQFF.

V usage is TRBV11-2 and J usage is TRBJ1-5; TRBD1 matches 8 bases. After removal of 5 bases from V and 7 bases from J, the junction contained 4 bases not matched to a gene. Germline V gene lookup returns CDR1 SGHAT and CDR2 FQNNGV. The CDR3 sequence is 13 residues long. This chain's CDR3 is CASSEDRDQPQHF. In nucleotides, the CDR3 is TGTGCCAGCAGCGAGGACAGGGACCAGCCCCAGCATTTT.

This clone was seen more than once but under ten times. The V and J genes are TRBV4-1 and TRBJ1-3; D remains ambiguous. The length of the CDR3 is 14 residues. Germline lookup yields CDR1 MGHRA and CDR2 YSYEKL. The ends were cut back, 5 bases at V and 2 bases at J, with 10 bases in the middle. The CDR3 reads CASSWREPGNTIYF. The CDR3 DNA reads as TGCGCCAGCAGCTGGCGGGAGCCTGGAAACACCATATATTTT.

The rearrangement uses TRBV4-1 and TRBJ1-5, with D unresolved. The germline V gene has CDR1 MGHRA and CDR2 YSYEKL. This CDR3 is built from 14 residues. V lost 0 bases and J lost 4, with 7 bases in between. The CDR3 loop is CASSQDAGNQPQHF. The DNA of the CDR3 is TGCGCCAGCAGCCAAGATGCCGGGAATCAGCCCCAGCATTTT.